Given below is one T cell receptor (beta chain) in context. Assay: immunoSEQ multiplex PCR; the TCRdb copy retains only in-frame clones and omits some. The table records about 86,000 clones, 87% of them present only once. This specimen belongs to a study of OX40 agonist ivuxolimab in advanced cancers. Study information: The study treated patients with ivuxolimab, an agonistic anti-OX40 (CD134) antibody. The dose-escalation cohort was approximately 84% male, with a mean age of approximately 62 years, ranging about 23 to 79.

Trimming removed 0 bases from V and 0 bases from J, with 16 bases in between. Germline-derived CDR1 and CDR2 are LGHNA and YSLEER. This CDR3 contains 18 residues. The V gene is TRBV4-3, the J gene TRBJ2-3, with a tentative D call TRBD1 (5 bases). The clonotype originates from an adult with an advanced solid tumor such as melanoma, head and neck, liver or kidney cancer. The sample here was CD4+ or CD8+ T cells sorted from blood, taken in a trial of the OX40 agonist ivuxolimab. CDR3 loop: CASSQDQVRGESTDTQYF. In DNA, the CDR3 is TGCGCCAGCAGCCAAGATCAGGTTAGGGGTGAGAGCACAGATACGCAGTATTTT.